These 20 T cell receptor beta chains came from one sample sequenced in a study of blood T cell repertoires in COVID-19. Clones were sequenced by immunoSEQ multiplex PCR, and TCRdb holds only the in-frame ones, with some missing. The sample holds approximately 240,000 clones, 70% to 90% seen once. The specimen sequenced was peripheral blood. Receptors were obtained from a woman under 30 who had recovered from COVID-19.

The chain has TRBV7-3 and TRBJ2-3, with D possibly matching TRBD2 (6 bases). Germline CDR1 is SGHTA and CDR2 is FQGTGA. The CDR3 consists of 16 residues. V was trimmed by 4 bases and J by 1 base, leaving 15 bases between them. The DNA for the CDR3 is TGTGCCAGCAGCTCAAGAGGGGACTGGGGCACAGATACGCAGTATTTT. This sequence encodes CASSSRGDWGTDTQYF. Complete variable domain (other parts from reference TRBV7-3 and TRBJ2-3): GAGVSQTPSNKVTEKGKYVELRCDPISGHTALYWYRQSLGQGPEFLIYFQGTGAADDSGLPNDRFFAVRPEGSVSTLKIQRTERGDSAVYLCASSSRGDWGTDTQYFGPGTRLTVL.

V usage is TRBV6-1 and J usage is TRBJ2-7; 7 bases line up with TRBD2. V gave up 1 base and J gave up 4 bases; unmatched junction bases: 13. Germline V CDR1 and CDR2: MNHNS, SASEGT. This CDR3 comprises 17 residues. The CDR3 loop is CASSEGQGGTKWYEQYF. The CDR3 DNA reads TGTGCCAGCAGTGAAGGTCAGGGAGGGACCAAATGGTACGAGCAGTACTTC.

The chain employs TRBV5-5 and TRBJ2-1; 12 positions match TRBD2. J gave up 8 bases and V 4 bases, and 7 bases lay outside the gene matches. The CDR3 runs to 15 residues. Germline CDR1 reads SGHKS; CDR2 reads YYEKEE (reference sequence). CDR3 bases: TGTGCCAGCAGCAAACAACTAGCGGGAGGCCATGAGCAGTTCTTC. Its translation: CASSKQLAGGHEQFF. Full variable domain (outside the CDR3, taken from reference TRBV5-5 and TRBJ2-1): DAGVTQSPTHLIKTRGQQVTLRCSPISGHKSVSWYQQVLGQGPQFIFQYYEKEERGRGNFPDRFSARQFPNYSSELNVNALLLGDSALYLCASSKQLAGGHEQFFGPGTRLTVL.

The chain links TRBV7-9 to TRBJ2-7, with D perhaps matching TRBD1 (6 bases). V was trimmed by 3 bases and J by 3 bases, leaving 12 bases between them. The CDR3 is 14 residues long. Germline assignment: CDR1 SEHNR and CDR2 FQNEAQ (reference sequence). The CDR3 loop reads CASSFPGTIYEQYF. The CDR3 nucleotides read TGTGCCAGCAGCTTCCCAGGGACAATCTACGAGCAGTACTTC.

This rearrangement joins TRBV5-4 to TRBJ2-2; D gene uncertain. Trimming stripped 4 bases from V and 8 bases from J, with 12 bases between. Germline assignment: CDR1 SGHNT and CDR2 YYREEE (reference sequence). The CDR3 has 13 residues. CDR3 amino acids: CASSRANSGELFF. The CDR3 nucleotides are TGTGCCAGCAGCCGCGCCAACTCTGGGGAGCTGTTTTTT.

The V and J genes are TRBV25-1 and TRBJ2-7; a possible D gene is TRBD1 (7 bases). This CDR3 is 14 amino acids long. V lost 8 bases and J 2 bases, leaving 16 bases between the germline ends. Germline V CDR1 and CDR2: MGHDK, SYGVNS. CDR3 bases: TGTGCCAGCGCGCCAGGGGGGTCCCCCTACGAGCAGTACTTC. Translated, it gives CASAPGGSPYEQYF.

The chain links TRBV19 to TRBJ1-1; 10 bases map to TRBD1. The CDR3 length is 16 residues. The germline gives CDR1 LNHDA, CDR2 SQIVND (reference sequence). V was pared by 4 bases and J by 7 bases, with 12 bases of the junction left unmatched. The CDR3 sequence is CASSTADRGSKGEAFF. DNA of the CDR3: TGTGCCAGTAGTACAGCGGACAGGGGGTCGAAGGGTGAAGCTTTCTTT.

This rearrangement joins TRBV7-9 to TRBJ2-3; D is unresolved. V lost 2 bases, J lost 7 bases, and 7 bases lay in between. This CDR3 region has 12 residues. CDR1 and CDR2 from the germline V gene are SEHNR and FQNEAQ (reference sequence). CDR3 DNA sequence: TGTGCCAGCAGCTTACTAGGCCATACGCAGTATTTT. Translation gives CASSLLGHTQYF.

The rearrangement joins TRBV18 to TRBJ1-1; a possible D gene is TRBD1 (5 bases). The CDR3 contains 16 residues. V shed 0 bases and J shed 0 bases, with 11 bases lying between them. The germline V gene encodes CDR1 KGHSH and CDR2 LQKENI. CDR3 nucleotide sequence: TGTGCCAGCTCACCACCGAGGTCAGGGATGAACACTGAAGCTTTCTTT. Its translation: CASSPPRSGMNTEAFF.

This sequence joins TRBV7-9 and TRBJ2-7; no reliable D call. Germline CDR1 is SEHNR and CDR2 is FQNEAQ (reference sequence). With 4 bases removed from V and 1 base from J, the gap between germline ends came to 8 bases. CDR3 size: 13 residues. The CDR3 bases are TGTGCCAGCAGCTCCTACCAATCCTACGAGCAGTACTTC. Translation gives CASSSYQSYEQYF.

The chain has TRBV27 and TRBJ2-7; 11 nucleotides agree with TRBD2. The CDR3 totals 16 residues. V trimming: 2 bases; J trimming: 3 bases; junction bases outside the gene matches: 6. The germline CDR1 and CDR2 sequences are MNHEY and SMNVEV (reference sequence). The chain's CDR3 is CASSLISTSGSYEQYF. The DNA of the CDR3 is TGTGCCAGCAGTTTAATTAGTACTAGCGGGAGCTACGAGCAGTACTTC.

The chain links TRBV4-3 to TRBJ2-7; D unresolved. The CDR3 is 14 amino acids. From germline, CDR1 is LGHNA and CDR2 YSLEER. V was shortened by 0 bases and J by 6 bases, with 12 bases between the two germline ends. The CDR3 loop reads CASSQDPVSGEQYF. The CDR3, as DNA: TGCGCCAGCAGCCAAGATCCAGTTTCAGGCGAGCAGTACTTC.

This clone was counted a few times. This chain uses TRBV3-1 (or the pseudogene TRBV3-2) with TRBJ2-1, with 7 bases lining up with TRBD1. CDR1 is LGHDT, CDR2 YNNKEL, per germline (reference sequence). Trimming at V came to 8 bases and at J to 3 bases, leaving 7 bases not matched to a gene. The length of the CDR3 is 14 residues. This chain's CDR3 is CASGGQPHYNEQFF. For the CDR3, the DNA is TGTGCCAGCGGGGGACAGCCTCACTACAATGAGCAGTTCTTC.

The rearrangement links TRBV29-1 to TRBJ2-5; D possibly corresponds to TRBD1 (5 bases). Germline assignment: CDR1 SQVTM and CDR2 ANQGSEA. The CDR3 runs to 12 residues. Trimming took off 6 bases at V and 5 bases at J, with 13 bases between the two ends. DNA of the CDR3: TGCAGCGTGCAGGGTTTGGGTGAGACCCAGTACTTC. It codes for CSVQGLGETQYF. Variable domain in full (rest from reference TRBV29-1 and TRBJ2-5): SAVISQKPSRDICQRGTSLTIQCQVDSQVTMMFWYRQQPGQSLTLIATANQGSEATYESGFVIDKFPISRPNLTFSTLTVSNMSPEDSSIYLCSVQGLGETQYFGPGTRLLVL.

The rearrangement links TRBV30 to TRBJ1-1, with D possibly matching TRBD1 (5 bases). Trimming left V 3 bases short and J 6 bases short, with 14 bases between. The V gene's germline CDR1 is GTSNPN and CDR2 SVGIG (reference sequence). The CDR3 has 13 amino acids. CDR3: CAWSRQRYAEAFF. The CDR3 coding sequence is TGTGCCTGGAGCCGACAGAGGTACGCTGAAGCTTTCTTT.

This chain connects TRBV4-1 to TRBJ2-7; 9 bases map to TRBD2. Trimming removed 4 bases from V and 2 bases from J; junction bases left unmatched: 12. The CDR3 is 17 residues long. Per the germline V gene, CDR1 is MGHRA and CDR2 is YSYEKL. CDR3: CASSPTEYSGGAYEQYF. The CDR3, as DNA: TGCGCCAGCAGCCCGACTGAGTATAGCGGGGGAGCCTACGAGCAGTACTTC.

The CDR3 nucleotides read TGTGCCAGCAGCTTAGGGACAGGGGGTAATGAAAAACTGTTTTTT. Translation gives CASSLGTGGNEKLFF. The chain combines TRBV7-6 with TRBJ1-4, with 10 bases matching TRBD1. The germline V gene has CDR1 SGHVS and CDR2 FNYEAQ. The CDR3 has 15 amino acids. The ends lost 1 base at V and 4 bases at J; junction bases unmatched: 0.

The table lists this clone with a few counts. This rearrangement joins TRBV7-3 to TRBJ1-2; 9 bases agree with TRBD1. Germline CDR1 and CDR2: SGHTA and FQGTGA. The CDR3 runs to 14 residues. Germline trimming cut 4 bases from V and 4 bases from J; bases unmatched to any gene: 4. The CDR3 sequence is CASSSQGAGYGYTF. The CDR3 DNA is TGTGCCAGCAGCTCACAGGGGGCGGGCTATGGCTACACCTTC.

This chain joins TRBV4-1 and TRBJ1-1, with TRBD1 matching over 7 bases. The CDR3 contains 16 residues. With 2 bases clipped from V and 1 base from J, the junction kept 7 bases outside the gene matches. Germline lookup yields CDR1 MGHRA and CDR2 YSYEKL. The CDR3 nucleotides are TGCGCCAGCAGCCAAACAGGGGCCCATACGAACACTGAAGCTTTCTTT. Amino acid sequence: CASSQTGAHTNTEAFF.

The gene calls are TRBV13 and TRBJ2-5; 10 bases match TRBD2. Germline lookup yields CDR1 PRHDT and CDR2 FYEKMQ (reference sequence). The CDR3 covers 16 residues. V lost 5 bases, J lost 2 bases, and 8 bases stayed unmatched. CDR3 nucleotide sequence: TGTGCCAGCAGCAAGACCGGGACTAGCGAGCAAGAGACCCAGTACTTC. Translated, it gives CASSKTGTSEQETQYF.